Each of the 14 T cell receptor beta chains below was sequenced from the same sample in a study of vaccination and CD4 T cells after COVID-19. CD4+ T cells that had been cultured provided DNA sequenced with the Oncomine TCR Beta short-read assay. TCRdb fed the PCR reads into MiXCR, producing one record per CDR3 protein. There are approximately 9,500 distinct CDR3 sequences in the sample; nearly 50% occur only once, and about 24% lies in the top ten. Treatment given: approximately nine-day PBMC culture with coronavirus spike peptide pools or control peptides (ViraFEST assay). Researchers collected the unexposed donor's CD4+ T cells before the COVID-19 pandemic (2011-2018). The antigens of these receptors remain unknown. Material: CD4+ T cells from blood, cultured in vitro. These receptors were taken from a human donor in good health.

The rearrangement uses TRBV7-2 and TRBJ1-5; D is possibly TRBD1 (6 bases). Germline lookup yields CDR1 SGHTA and CDR2 FQGNSA. V dropped 5 bases and J dropped 5 bases, with 10 bases sitting between them. The CDR3 runs 13 residues. The CDR3 loop reads CASSTGTHQPQHF. DNA for the CDR3: TGTGCCAGCAGCACAGGGACCCATCAGCCCCAGCATTTT.

This clonotype was detected a few times. The rearrangement uses TRBV19 and TRBJ2-7; 9 bases map to TRBD1. V was clipped by 0 bases and J by 6 bases; unmatched bases: 6. Looked up from germline, CDR1 is LNHDA and CDR2 is SQIVND (reference sequence). The CDR3 runs 15 residues. CDR3 sequence reads: CASSIEGTGSGEQYF. DNA for the CDR3: TGTGCCAGTAGTATAGAAGGGACAGGGTCCGGCGAGCAGTACTTC.

This rearrangement joins TRBV12-3 or TRBV12-4 to TRBJ1-1; 9 nucleotides align to TRBD1. The J segment lost 2 bases and the V segment lost 6 bases, leaving 19 bases of the junction unmatched. The CDR3 length is 19 residues. This CDR3 is CASSYGQGRGIPRNTEAFF. The CDR3 bases are TGTGCCAGCAGCTACGGACAGGGGCGAGGAATCCCCAGAAACACTGAAGCTTTCTTT.

The V gene is TRBV7-8, the J gene TRBJ2-7; TRBD2 agrees at 10 bases. Germline trimming cut 5 bases from V and 3 bases from J; bases unmatched to any gene: 4. Germline values: CDR1 SGHVS, CDR2 FQNEAQ. CDR3 length: 14 amino acids. The CDR3 DNA is TGTGCCAGCAGCATGGGACTAGCGAACTACGAGCAGTACTTC. Amino acid sequence: CASSMGLANYEQYF.

On this clonotype itself: The germline gene is not matched at one end of the junction; a read error may be the cause. The V gene is TRBV12-3 or TRBV12-4, the J gene TRBJ1-6, with D hard to call. The CDR3 contains 13 residues. This chain's CDR3 is CATKPEFNTPLHF. The CDR3 coding sequence is TGTGCCACAAAGCCCGAATTTAATACACCCCTCCACTTT.

This clonotype turned up a few times. The V gene is TRBV19, the J gene TRBJ1-6, with D possibly being TRBD1 (5 bases). Per the germline V gene, CDR1 is LNHDA and CDR2 is SQIVND (reference sequence). The CDR3 covers 14 residues. The V and J ends lost 5 bases and 6 bases respectively, with 11 bases between them. CDR3 amino acids: CASSGGRLNSPLHF. CDR3 DNA sequence: TGTGCCAGTAGTGGGGGTCGTCTTAATTCACCCCTCCACTTT.

The rearrangement joins TRBV6-2 or TRBV6-3 to TRBJ1-6; D remains unclear. V was shortened by 6 bases and J by 10 bases, with 10 bases between the two germline ends. The CDR3 spans 12 residues. Germline V lookup: CDR1 MNHEY, CDR2 SVGEGT. The CDR3 DNA is TGTGCCAGCAGAACAGTTACCTCACCCCTCCACTTT. It translates to CASRTVTSPLHF.

The chain combines TRBV29-1 with TRBJ2-3; 9 nucleotides match TRBD1. Germline V gene sequence: CDR1 SQVTM, CDR2 ANQGSEA. V shed 4 bases, J shed 6 bases, and the junction held 14 bases outside the gene matches. The CDR3 consists of 16 residues. Here the CDR3 DNA reads TGCAGCGTTGGGGAAACAGGGGGCCCGGTAGCGGATACGCAGTATTTT. Encoded protein: CSVGETGGPVADTQYF.

The rearrangement joins TRBV5-6 to TRBJ2-5; 7 bases match TRBD2. This CDR3 has 16 amino acids. The ends lost 1 base at V and 5 bases at J; junction bases unmatched: 11. From germline, CDR1 is SGHDT and CDR2 YYEEEE. Written as DNA, the CDR3 is TGTGCCAGCAGCTTGTACCTTGGAGAGGGAGGGGAGACCCAGTACTTC. Protein product: CASSLYLGEGGETQYF.

The sample holds a few counts of this clonotype. The chain links TRBV20-1 to TRBJ2-3; D not resolved. Germline lookup yields CDR1 DFQATT and CDR2 SNEGSKA (reference sequence). Deletions cut 6 bases from V and 0 bases from J, with 7 bases between. The CDR3 is made up of 12 amino acids. CDR3 in amino acids: CSAPMSTDTQYF. DNA of the CDR3: TGCAGTGCCCCAATGAGCACAGATACGCAGTATTTT.

The rearrangement joins TRBV28 to TRBJ1-2; 8 bases align to TRBD1. CDR3 length equals 16 residues. Germline trimming cut 6 bases from V and 1 base from J; bases unmatched to any gene: 10. Germline CDR1 reads MDHEN; CDR2 reads SYDVKM. The CDR3 DNA is TGTGCCAGCAGGCCAGGGGGCGCAATTTATAACTATGGCTACACCTTC. Residues: CASRPGGAIYNYGYTF.

The chain uses TRBV6-1 and TRBJ2-5; TRBD2 is a possible D gene (6 bases). CDR1 and CDR2 from the germline V gene are MNHNS and SASEGT. The CDR3 has 16 residues. Trimming cost V 4 bases and J 0 bases, with 15 bases left between them. In DNA form, the CDR3 reads TGTGCCAGCAGTGCGAGGGACGGGAGTTACCAAGAGACCCAGTACTTC. Translating it yields CASSARDGSYQETQYF.

This sequence joins TRBV7-9 and TRBJ1-5; 7 nucleotides match TRBD1. CDR1 and CDR2 from the germline V gene are SEHNR and FQNEAQ (reference sequence). V lost 5 bases and J lost 5; bases outside the gene matches: 9. CDR3 size: 15 residues. CDR3 amino acids: CASSHSKGGDQPQHF. The CDR3 nucleotides are TGTGCCAGCAGCCACAGTAAAGGGGGCGATCAGCCCCAGCATTTT.

The V gene is TRBV6-5, the J gene TRBJ2-7; D gene unclear. V lost 3 bases and J lost 2, with 5 bases in between. The CDR3 extends over 12 amino acids. CDR1 MNHEY and CDR2 SVGAGI come from the germline V gene. CDR3 amino acids: CASSYFPYEQYF. The CDR3 DNA reads as TGTGCCAGCAGTTATTTCCCCTACGAGCAGTACTTC.